The clone carrying this T cell receptor (beta chain) was counted many times. The CDR3 regions of TCR beta were amplified from RNA transcripts. HTBI primers were employed in a first-round RT-PCR of the TCR CDR3. TCRdb used MiXCR to reprocess the multiplex PCR reads, holding one entry per CDR3 protein. The sample shows around 260,000 distinct CDR3 sequences, under 30% of them seen only once. The data were taken from a study of T cells in Graves' hyperthyroidism and ophthalmopathy. This CDR3 is built from 14 residues. V dropped 4 bases and J dropped 1 base, with 10 bases sitting between them. Germline CDR1 is MGHRA and CDR2 is YSYEKL.

The rearrangement uses TRBV4-1 and TRBJ1-1, with D unresolved. The TCR originated in a man in his forties or fifties with Graves' hyperthyroidism that later progressed to Graves' ophthalmopathy. Sequenced input: blood. The DNA for the CDR3 is TGCGCCAGCAGCCTATCCCCGGAGAACACTGAAGCTTTCTTT. Protein: CASSLSPENTEAFF.